A single TCR beta chain is shown here with its context. No antigen is known for it. Attached unique molecular identifiers marked individual cDNA molecules. TCRdb re-derived calls from the 5' RACE reads in MiXCR, one entry per CDR3 protein. The table lists about 77,000 distinct CDR3 sequences, around 9.9% of them singletons. The data were taken from a study of early T cells in non-severe SARS-CoV-2 infection. About the study: The sequenced material was bulk RNA from unsorted whole blood, and its chains were unpaired. Overall study results and limits: There was a bias toward anti-spike CD8 responses in VDJdb matching, which missed private and CD4 specificities.

CDR1 SGHNT and CDR2 YYREEE come from the germline V gene (reference sequence). The CDR3 covers 13 residues. Trimming stripped 3 bases from V and 4 bases from J, with 10 bases between. Source material: whole blood. This TCR derives from an adult who was a healthcare worker with PCR-confirmed SARS-CoV-2 infection or an uninfected control (not recorded which). The chain has TRBV5-4 and TRBJ1-1; D not certain. In DNA, the CDR3 is TGTGCCAGCAGCTCGTCTCCATTCACTGAAGCTTTCTTT. Protein product: CASSSSPFTEAFF.